The 10 T cell receptor beta chains in this list originate from one sample, sequenced in a study of blood T cell repertoires in COVID-19. Using immunoSEQ multiplex PCR, the repertoire was profiled, and TCRdb retains in-frame clones only, with some absent. There are almost 200,000 clones in the sample; roughly 83% occur only once, and roughly 5.6% lies in the top ten. Source material: peripheral blood. These receptors originate from a woman aged 35 to 49 with COVID-19, enrolled during active disease.

This clone has only a few counts. The gene calls are TRBV7-2 and TRBJ2-3, with D maybe TRBD2 (5 bases). The V gene's germline CDR1 is SGHTA and CDR2 FQGNSA. V was pared by 2 bases and J by 2 bases, with 14 bases between. CDR3 length equals 16 residues. The CDR3 spells CASSLRPGKTTDTQYF. The CDR3 nucleotides read TGTGCCAGCAGCTTAAGACCCGGGAAGACCACAGATACGCAGTATTTT. Variable domain in full (rest from reference TRBV7-2 and TRBJ2-3): GAGVSQSPSNKVTEKGKDVELRCDPISGHTALYWYRQSLGQGLEFLIYFQGNSAPDKSGLPSDRFSAERTGGSVSTLTIQRTQQEDSAVYLCASSLRPGKTTDTQYFGPGTRLTVL.

This clone was seen only once. The chain couples TRBV7-9 to TRBJ1-3, with 7 bases matching TRBD1. The junction had 7 bases not matched to a gene; V was cut back by 5 bases and J by 0 bases. From germline, CDR1 is SEHNR and CDR2 FQNEAQ (reference sequence). CDR3 length equals 16 residues. CDR3 sequence reads: CASSRRQGHSGNTIYF. The CDR3 region has the DNA TGTGCCAGCAGCAGAAGACAGGGTCACTCTGGAAACACCATATATTTT.

CDR3 nucleotides: TGCGCCAGCAGCTTGGAACCCCTAGCGGGGGTATACAATGAGCAGTTCTTC. Translating gives CASSLEPLAGVYNEQFF. The chain joins TRBV5-1 to TRBJ2-1; 10 bases are a match to TRBD2. Losses at the gene ends were 0 bases for V and 4 bases for J; bases not matched to a gene: 7. The CDR3 has 17 amino acids. Germline loops: CDR1 SGHRS, CDR2 YFSETQ.

The V gene is TRBV29-1, the J gene TRBJ2-3; D call uncertain. Germline lookup yields CDR1 SQVTM and CDR2 ANQGSEA. The V gene lost 0 bases and the J gene lost 5 bases, with 18 bases spanning the gap. This CDR3 has 16 residues. This chain's CDR3 is CSVEERLQAMEDTQYF. CDR3 DNA sequence: TGCAGCGTTGAAGAGCGGTTGCAAGCGATGGAAGATACGCAGTATTTT.

Regarding this clone: Other DNA sequences within the sample encode an identical CDR3. The chain employs TRBV10-3 and TRBJ2-1; 10 bases match TRBD2. Germline values: CDR1 ENHRY, CDR2 SYGVKD. Losses at the gene ends were 1 base for V and 6 bases for J; bases not matched to a gene: 3. CDR3 size: 15 residues. The CDR3 coding sequence is TGTGCCATCAGTGAGTTAGCGGGAGGTCCCAATGAGCAGTTCTTC. It codes for CAISELAGGPNEQFF.

The chain is built from TRBV7-2 and TRBJ1-1, with D possibly being TRBD1 (6 bases). The germline gives CDR1 SGHTA, CDR2 FQGNSA. The V and J ends lost 5 bases and 7 bases respectively, with 17 bases between them. The CDR3 is made up of 14 amino acids. The CDR3 DNA follows: TGTGCCAGCAGCCCACAGACAGGAAGTAGTGAAGCTTTCTTT. It codes for CASSPQTGSSEAFF. The complete variable domain, with remaining parts taken from reference TRBV7-2 and TRBJ1-1, reads GAGVSQSPSNKVTEKGKDVELRCDPISGHTALYWYRQSLGQGLEFLIYFQGNSAPDKSGLPSDRFSAERTGGSVSTLTIQRTQQEDSAVYLCASSPQTGSSEAFFGQGTRLTVV.

This chain joins TRBV9 and TRBJ2-5; no firm D call. CDR1 is SGDLS, CDR2 YYNGEE, per germline. This CDR3 has 13 residues. With 2 bases removed from V and 3 bases from J, the gap between germline ends came to 8 bases. The chain's CDR3 is CASSVFGKETQYF. The CDR3 DNA sequence: TGTGCCAGCAGCGTTTTTGGCAAAGAGACCCAGTACTTC.

This chain links TRBV7-3 with TRBJ2-1, with 7 bases lining up with TRBD1. The J segment lost 4 bases and the V segment lost 6 bases, leaving 6 bases of the junction unmatched. This CDR3 is 14 amino acids long. Germline CDR1 reads SGHTA; CDR2 reads FQGTGA. CDR3 coding DNA: TGTGCCAGCAGTAAAGGACAGGTATACAATGAGCAGTTCTTC. Residues: CASSKGQVYNEQFF.

The gene calls are TRBV30 and TRBJ1-6; D is undetermined. Trimming left V 0 bases short and J 9 bases short, with 12 bases between. The CDR3 length is 14 residues. CDR1 is GTSNPN and CDR2 is SVGIG in the germline V gene (reference sequence). The CDR3 protein is CAWSVRHSGSPLHF. The CDR3 coding sequence is TGTGCCTGGAGTGTACGCCATTCAGGTTCACCCCTCCACTTT. Full variable domain (outside the CDR3, taken from reference TRBV30 and TRBJ1-6): SQTIHQWPATLVQPVGSPLSLECTVEGTSNPNLYWYRQAAGRGLQLLFYSVGIGQISSEVPQNLSASRPQDRQFILSSKKLLLSDSGFYLCAWSVRHSGSPLHFGNGTRLTVT.

This chain uses TRBV5-1 with TRBJ1-1, with TRBD1 matching 7 bases. The V gene end was trimmed by 6 bases and the J gene end by 5 bases; junction bases not matched to a gene: 13. The CDR3 loop spans 15 amino acids. The germline V gene has CDR1 SGHRS and CDR2 YFSETQ. The DNA of the CDR3 is TGCGCCAGCAAGGTGCGAGGGGGCGCGGAAACTGAAGCTTTCTTT. Protein sequence: CASKVRGGAETEAFF.